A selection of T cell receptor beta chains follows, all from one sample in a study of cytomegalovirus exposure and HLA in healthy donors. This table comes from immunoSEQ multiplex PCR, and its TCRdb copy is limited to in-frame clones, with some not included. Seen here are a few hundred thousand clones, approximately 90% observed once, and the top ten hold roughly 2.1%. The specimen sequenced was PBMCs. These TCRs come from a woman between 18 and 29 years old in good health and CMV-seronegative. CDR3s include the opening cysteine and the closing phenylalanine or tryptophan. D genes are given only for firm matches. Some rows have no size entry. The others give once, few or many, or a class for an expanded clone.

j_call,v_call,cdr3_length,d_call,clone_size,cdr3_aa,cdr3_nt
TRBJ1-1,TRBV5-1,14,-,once,CASSLNPSNTEAFF,TGCGCCAGCAGCTTAAATCCCTCGAACACTGAAGCTTTCTTT
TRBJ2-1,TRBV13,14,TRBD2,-,CASSLPGGQNEQFF,TGTGCCAGCAGCTTGCCGGGGGGGCAGAATGAGCAGTTCTTC
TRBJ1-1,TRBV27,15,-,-,CASTPRVASPTEAFF,TGTGCCAGCACCCCACGGGTCGCCTCGCCCACTGAAGCTTTCTTT
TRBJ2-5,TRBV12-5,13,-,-,CASGLRGWETQYF,TGTGCTAGTGGTTTACGAGGGTGGGAGACCCAGTACTTC
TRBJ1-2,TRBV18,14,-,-,CASSPPGSSYGYTF,TGTGCCAGCTCACCACCGGGCAGTTCCTATGGCTACACCTTC
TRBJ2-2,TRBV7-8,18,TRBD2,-,CASSLEASGGANTGELFF,TGTGCCAGCAGCTTAGAGGCTAGCGGGGGCGCGAACACCGGGGAGCTGTTTTTT
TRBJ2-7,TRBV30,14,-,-,CAGNPGGPSYEQYF,TGTGCCGGGAACCCAGGCGGGCCTTCCTACGAGCAGTACTTC
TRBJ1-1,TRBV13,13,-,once,CASRTESTTEAFF,TGTGCCAGCAGGACAGAATCCACAACTGAAGCTTTCTTT
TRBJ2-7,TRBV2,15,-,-,CASSELLGTSYEQYF,TGTGCCAGCAGTGAACTGCTGGGCACCTCCTACGAGCAGTACTTC
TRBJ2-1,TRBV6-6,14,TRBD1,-,CASSPRTGGNEQFF,TGTGCCAGCAGTCCCAGGACAGGGGGCAATGAGCAGTTCTTC
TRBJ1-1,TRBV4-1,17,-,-,CASSQGGWRGENTEAFF,TGCGCCAGCAGCCAAGGGGGGTGGAGGGGCGAAAACACTGAAGCTTTCTTT
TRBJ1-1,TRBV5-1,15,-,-,CASSLYSQPGTEAFF,TGCGCCAGCAGCTTATACAGCCAACCGGGGACTGAAGCTTTCTTT
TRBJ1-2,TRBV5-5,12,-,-,CASSSEGYGYTF,TGTGCCAGCAGCTCCGAGGGATATGGCTACACCTTC
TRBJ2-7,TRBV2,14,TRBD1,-,CASRRDRGSYEQYF,TGTGCCAGCAGAAGGGACAGGGGGTCCTACGAGCAGTACTTC
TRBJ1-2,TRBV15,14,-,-,CATSTGGDHYGYTF,TGTGCCACCAGCACCGGGGGGGACCACTATGGCTACACCTTC
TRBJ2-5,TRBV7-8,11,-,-,CASSYGETQYF,TGTGCCAGCAGCTACGGAGAGACCCAGTACTTC
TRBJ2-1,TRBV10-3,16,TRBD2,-,CAISEPYTGLAGEQFF,TGTGCCATCAGTGAGCCCTATACCGGACTAGCGGGGGAGCAGTTCTTC
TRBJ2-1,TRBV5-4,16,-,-,CASSKNRESSYNEQFF,TGTGCCAGCAGCAAGAACAGGGAGTCTTCCTACAATGAGCAGTTCTTC
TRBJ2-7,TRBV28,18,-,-,CASSLRGYSARGNYEQYF,TGTGCCAGCAGTTTACGGGGGTATAGCGCCCGAGGCAACTACGAGCAGTACTTC
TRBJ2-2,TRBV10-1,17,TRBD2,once,CASSELLASGDTGELFF,TGCGCCAGCAGTGAATTGTTGGCTAGCGGTGACACCGGGGAGCTGTTTTTT
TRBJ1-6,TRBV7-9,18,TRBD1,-,CASSPDRGKAYYNSPLHF,TGTGCCAGCAGCCCTGACAGGGGGAAAGCCTACTATAATTCACCCCTCCACTTT
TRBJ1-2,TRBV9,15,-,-,CASSARRGELWSYTF,TGTGCCAGCAGCGCCCGCAGGGGAGAGTTGTGGAGCTACACCTTC
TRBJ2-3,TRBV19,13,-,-,CASSGVSTDTQYF,TGTGCCAGTTCCGGGGTTAGCACAGATACGCAGTATTTT
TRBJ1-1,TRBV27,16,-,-,CASQVRGDYMNTEAFF,TGTGCCAGCCAAGTTAGGGGGGACTACATGAACACTGAAGCTTTCTTT
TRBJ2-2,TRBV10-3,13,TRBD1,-,CAIGQGISGELFF,TGTGCCATCGGACAGGGGATCTCCGGGGAGCTGTTTTTT
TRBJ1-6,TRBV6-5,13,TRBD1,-,CASGRQGGSPLHF,TGTGCCAGCGGCAGACAGGGTGGTTCACCCCTCCACTTT
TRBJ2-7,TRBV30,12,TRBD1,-,CAWSRQGLEQYF,TGTGCCTGGAGTCGACAGGGCCTCGAGCAGTACTTC
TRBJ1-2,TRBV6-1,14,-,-,CASRRQEGNYGYTF,TGTGCCAGCAGAAGGCAGGAAGGCAACTATGGCTACACCTTC
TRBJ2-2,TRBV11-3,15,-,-,CASSLDRGMDGELFF,TGTGCCAGCAGCTTAGATCGGGGGATGGACGGGGAGCTGTTTTTT
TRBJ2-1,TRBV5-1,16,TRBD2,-,CASSAGTSGSYNEQFF,TGCGCCAGCAGCGCCGGGACTAGCGGGAGCTACAATGAGCAGTTCTTC
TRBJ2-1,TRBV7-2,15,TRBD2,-,CASSLRLAGGGSAFF,TGTGCCAGCAGCCTAAGACTAGCGGGCGGCGGCTCGGCGTTCTTC
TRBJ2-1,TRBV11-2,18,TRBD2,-,CASSLGPLAGGSYNEQFF,TGTGCCAGCAGCTTAGGCCCACTAGCGGGGGGGTCCTACAATGAGCAGTTCTTC
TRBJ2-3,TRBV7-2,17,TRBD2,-,CASSFRWVAGRTDTQYF,TGTGCCAGCAGCTTTAGATGGGTAGCGGGGCGAACAGATACGCAGTATTTT
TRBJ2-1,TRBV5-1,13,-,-,CASSLGSLGRQFF,TGCGCCAGCAGCTTGGGTAGCCTGGGTAGGCAGTTCTTC
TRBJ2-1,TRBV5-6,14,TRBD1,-,CASSLGRGPDEQFF,TGTGCCAGCAGCTTGGGCAGGGGGCCGGATGAGCAGTTCTTC
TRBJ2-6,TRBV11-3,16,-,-,CASSLRKDAGANVLTF,TGTGCCAGCAGCTTGAGGAAGGATGCTGGGGCCAACGTCCTGACTTTC
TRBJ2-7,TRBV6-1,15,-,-,CASSEAQGHSYEQYF,TGTGCCAGCAGTGAAGCCCAGGGCCACTCCTACGAGCAGTACTTC
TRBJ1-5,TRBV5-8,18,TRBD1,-,CASVPAYGGGGGNQPQHF,TGTGCCAGCGTCCCAGCTTACGGAGGGGGCGGCGGCAATCAGCCCCAGCATTTT
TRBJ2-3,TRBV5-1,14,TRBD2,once,CASSLGGGADTQYF,TGCGCCAGCAGCTTGGGCGGGGGTGCGGATACGCAGTATTTT
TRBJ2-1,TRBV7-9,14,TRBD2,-,CSSSFKRAGREQFF,TGTTCCAGCAGCTTTAAAAGAGCGGGGAGGGAGCAGTTCTTC
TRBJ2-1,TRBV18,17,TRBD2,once,CASSQGISGGAYNEQFF,TGTGCCAGCTCACAAGGAATAAGCGGGGGGGCCTACAATGAGCAGTTCTTC
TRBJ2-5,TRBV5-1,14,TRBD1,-,CASSPGQGGETQYF,TGCGCCAGCAGCCCCGGACAGGGCGGGGAGACCCAGTACTTC
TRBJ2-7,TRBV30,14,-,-,CAWSVEVRLYEQYF,TGTGCCTGGAGTGTAGAGGTCAGACTCTACGAGCAGTACTTC
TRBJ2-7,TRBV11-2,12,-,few,CASSPAGTAQYF,TGTGCCAGCAGCCCCGCGGGGACAGCGCAGTACTTC
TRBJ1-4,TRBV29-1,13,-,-,CSVQRPRDEKLFF,TGCAGCGTTCAAAGGCCGCGGGATGAAAAACTGTTTTTT
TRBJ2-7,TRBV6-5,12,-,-,CASTDSSYEQYF,TGTGCCAGCACCGACAGCTCCTACGAGCAGTACTTC
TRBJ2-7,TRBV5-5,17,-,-,CASSLEPQGPSSYEQYF,TGTGCCAGCAGCTTGGAACCCCAGGGGCCTAGCTCCTACGAGCAGTACTTC
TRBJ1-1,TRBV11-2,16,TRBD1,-,CASSSGDRGRNTEAFF,TGTGCCAGCAGCTCTGGGGACAGGGGAAGAAACACTGAAGCTTTCTTT
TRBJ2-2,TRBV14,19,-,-,CASSQVDLGEEDDTGELFF,TGTGCCAGCAGCCAAGTTGATCTGGGGGAGGAAGACGACACCGGGGAGCTGTTTTTT
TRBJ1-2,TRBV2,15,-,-,CASRVYRGANYGYTF,TGTGCCAGCAGGGTATACCGAGGAGCTAACTATGGCTACACCTTC
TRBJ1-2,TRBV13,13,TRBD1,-,CASSQGGNYGYTF,TGTGCCAGCAGCCAGGGGGGAAACTATGGCTACACCTTC
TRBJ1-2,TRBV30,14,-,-,CAWSSAGGNYGYTF,TGTGCCTGGAGCTCCGCCGGAGGCAACTATGGCTACACCTTC
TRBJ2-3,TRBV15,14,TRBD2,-,CATRKRGVSDTQYF,TGTGCCACCAGAAAGCGGGGGGTTTCAGATACGCAGTATTTT
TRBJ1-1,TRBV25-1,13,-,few,CASRPAGVTEAFF,TGTGCCAGCAGGCCCGCAGGGGTGACTGAAGCTTTCTTT
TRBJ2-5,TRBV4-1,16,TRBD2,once,CASSHNTGGNAETQYF,TGCGCCAGCAGCCACAACACCGGGGGGAATGCTGAGACCCAGTACTTC
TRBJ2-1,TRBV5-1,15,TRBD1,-,CASSLTGTGHNEQFF,TGCGCCAGCAGCTTGACAGGGACAGGGCACAATGAGCAGTTCTTC
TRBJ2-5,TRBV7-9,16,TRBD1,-,CASTSFSTGLRETQYF,TGTGCCAGCACGTCATTCTCGACAGGGTTGAGGGAGACCCAGTACTTC
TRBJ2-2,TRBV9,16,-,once,CASSVEWRPNTGELFF,TGTGCCAGCAGCGTAGAGTGGCGGCCGAACACCGGGGAGCTGTTTTTT
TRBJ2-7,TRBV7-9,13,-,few,CSSSIGEAYEQYF,TGTTCCAGCAGCATAGGGGAGGCGTACGAGCAGTACTTC